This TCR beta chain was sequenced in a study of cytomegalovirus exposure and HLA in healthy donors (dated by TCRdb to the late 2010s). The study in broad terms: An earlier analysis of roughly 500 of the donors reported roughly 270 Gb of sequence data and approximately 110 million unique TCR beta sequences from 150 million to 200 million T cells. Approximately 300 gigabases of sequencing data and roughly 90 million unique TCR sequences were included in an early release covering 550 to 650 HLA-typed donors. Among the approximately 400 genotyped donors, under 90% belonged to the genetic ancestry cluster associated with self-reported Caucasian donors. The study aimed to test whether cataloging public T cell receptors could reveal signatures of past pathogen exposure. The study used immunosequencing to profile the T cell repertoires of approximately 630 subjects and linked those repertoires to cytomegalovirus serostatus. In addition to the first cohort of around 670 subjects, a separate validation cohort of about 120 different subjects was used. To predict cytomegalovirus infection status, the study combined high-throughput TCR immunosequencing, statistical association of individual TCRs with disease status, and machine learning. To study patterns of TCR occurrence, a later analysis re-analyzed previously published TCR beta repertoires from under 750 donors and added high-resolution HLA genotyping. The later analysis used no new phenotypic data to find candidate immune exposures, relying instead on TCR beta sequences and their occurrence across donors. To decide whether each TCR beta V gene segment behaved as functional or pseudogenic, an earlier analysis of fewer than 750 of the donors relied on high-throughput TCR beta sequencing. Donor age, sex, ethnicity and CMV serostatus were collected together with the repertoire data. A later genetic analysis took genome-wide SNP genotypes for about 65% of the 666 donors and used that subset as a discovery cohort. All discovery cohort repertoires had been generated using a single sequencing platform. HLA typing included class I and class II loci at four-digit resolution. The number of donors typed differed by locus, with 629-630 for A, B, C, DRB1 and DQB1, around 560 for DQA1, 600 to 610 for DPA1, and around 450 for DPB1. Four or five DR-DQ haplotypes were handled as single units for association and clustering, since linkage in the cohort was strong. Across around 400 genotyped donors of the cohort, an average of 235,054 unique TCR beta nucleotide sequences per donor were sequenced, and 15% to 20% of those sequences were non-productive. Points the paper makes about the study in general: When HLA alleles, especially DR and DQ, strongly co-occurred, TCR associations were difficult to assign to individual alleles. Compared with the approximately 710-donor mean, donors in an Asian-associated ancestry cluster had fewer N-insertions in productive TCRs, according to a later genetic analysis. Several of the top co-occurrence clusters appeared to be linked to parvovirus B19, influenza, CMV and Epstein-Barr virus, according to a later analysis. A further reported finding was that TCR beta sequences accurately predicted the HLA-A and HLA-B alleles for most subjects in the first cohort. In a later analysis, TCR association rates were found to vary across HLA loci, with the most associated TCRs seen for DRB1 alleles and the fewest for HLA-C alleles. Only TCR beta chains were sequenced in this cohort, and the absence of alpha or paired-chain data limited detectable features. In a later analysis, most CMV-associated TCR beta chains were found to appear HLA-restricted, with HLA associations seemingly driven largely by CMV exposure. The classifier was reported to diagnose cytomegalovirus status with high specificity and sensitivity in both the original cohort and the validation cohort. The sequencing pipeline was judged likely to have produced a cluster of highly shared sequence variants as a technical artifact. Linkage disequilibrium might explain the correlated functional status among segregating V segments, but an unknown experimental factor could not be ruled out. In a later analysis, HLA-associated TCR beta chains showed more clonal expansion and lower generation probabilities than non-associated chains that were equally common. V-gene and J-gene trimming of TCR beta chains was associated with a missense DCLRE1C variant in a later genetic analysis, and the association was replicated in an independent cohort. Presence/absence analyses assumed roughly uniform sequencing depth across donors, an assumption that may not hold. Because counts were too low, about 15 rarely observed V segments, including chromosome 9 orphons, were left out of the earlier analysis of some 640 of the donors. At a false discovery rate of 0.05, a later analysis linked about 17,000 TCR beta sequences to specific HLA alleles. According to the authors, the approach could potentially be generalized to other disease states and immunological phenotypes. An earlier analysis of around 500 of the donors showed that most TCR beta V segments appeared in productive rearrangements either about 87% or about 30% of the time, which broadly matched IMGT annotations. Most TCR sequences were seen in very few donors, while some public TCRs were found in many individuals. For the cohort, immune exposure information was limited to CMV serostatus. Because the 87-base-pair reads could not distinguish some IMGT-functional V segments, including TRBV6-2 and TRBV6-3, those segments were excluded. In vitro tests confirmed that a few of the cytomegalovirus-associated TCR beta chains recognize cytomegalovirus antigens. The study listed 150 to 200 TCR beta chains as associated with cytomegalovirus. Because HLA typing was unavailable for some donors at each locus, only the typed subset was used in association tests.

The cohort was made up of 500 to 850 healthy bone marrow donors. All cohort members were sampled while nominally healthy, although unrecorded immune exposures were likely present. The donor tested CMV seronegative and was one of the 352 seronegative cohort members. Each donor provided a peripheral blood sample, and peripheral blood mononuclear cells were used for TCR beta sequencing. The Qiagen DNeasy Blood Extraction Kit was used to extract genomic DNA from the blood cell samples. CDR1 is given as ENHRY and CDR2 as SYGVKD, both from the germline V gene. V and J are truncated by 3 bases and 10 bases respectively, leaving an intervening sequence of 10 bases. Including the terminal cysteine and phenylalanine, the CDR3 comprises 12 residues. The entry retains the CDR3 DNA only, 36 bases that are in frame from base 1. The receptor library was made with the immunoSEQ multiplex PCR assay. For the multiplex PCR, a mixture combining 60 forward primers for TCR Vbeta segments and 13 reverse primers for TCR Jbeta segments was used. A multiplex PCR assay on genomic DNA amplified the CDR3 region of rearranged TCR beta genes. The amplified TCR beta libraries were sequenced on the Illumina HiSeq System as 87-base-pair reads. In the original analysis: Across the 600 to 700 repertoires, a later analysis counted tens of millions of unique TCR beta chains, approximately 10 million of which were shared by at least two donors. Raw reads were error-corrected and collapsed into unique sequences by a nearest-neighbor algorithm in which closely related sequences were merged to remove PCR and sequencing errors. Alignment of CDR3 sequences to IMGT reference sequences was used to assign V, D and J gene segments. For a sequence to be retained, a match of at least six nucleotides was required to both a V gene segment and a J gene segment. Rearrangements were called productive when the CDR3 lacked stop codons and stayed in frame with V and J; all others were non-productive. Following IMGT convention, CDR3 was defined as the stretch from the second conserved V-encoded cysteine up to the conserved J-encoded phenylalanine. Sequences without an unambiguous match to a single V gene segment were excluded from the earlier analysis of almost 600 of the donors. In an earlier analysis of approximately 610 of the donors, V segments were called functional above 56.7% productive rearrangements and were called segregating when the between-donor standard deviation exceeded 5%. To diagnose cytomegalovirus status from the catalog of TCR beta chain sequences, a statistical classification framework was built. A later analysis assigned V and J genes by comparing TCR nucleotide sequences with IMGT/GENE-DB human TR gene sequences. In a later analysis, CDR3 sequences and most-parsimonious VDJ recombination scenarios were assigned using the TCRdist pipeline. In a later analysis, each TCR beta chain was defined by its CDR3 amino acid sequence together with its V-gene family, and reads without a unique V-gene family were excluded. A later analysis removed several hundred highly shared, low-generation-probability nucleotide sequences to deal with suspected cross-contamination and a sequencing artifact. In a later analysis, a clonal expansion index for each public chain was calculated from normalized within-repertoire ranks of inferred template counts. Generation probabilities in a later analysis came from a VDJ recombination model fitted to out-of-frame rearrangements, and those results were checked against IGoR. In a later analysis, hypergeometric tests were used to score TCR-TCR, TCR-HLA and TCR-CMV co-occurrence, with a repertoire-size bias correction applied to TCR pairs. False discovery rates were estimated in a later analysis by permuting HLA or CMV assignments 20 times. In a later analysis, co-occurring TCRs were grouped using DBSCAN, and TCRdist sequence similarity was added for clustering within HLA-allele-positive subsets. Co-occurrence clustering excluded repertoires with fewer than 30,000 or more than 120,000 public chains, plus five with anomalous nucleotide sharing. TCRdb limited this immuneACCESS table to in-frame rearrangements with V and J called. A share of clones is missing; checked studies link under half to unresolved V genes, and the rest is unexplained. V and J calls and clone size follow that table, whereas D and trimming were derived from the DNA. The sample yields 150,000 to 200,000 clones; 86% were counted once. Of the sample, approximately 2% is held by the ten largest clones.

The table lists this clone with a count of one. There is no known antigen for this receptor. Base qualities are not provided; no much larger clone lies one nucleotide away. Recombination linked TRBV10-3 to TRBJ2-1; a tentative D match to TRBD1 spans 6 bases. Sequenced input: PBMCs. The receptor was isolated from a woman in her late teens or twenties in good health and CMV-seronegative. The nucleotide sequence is TGTGCCATCAGTGAAGGGCAGGGGGAGCAGTTCTTC. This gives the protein CAISEGQGEQFF.